This TCR beta chain was sequenced during a study of T cell responses to AZD1222 COVID-19 vaccine. Points from the study as a whole: Baseline testing showed seropositivity in only six or seven AZD1222 recipients.

The repertoire was sequenced with immunoSEQ multiplex PCR; TCRdb's copy has only in-frame clones and lacks some. Of approximately 160,000 clones in the sample, roughly 87% were seen once. This clone was detected only once. Antigen unknown. Sequenced here: peripheral blood, sampled on day 0 of AZD1222 vaccination. The TCR comes from an adult in good health.

The CDR3 protein is CASSQQGGTEAFF. CDR3 DNA sequence: TGTGCCAGCAGCCAGCAGGGAGGGACTGAAGCTTTCTTT. The chain couples TRBV3-1 (or the pseudogene TRBV3-2) to TRBJ1-1, with D possibly TRBD1 on 5 matching bases. The V gene lost 3 bases and the J gene lost 5 bases, with 10 bases spanning the gap. This CDR3 comprises 13 residues. The germline CDR1 and CDR2 sequences are LGHDT and YNNKEL (reference sequence).